This record concerns one TCR beta chain sequence. The antigen is undetermined. Method: immunoSEQ multiplex PCR; TCRdb's copy keeps in-frame clones and lacks some. The top ten hold about 1.4% of the sample, which has roughly 140,000 clones, over 90% seen once. This record comes from a study of T cell responses to AZD1222 COVID-19 vaccine. Study-wide points: With dominance at 160-218 and 743-854, vaccine-associated CD4 TCRs spanned spike.

From germline, CDR1 is SGHNT and CDR2 YYREEE (reference sequence). Unmatched junction bases numbered 5, after V lost 0 bases and J lost 4 bases. This CDR3 has 16 amino acids. The starting material was peripheral blood, obtained 28 days after the second AZD1222 dose. The genes are TRBV5-4 and TRBJ2-1, with 9 bases fitting TRBD2. This receptor was identified in an adult who received the AZD1222 COVID-19 vaccine. The CDR3 loop reads CASSLAGLAGYNEQFF. CDR3 DNA sequence: TGTGCCAGCAGCTTGGCCGGGCTAGCGGGGTACAATGAGCAGTTCTTC.